Below are 30 T cell receptor beta chains sequenced from a single sample in a study of blood T cell repertoires in COVID-19. Assay: immunoSEQ multiplex PCR; the TCRdb copy retains only in-frame clones and omits some. This table holds about 320,000 clones, about 84% found once. Sequenced sample: peripheral blood. These receptors all stem from a woman aged 50 to 60 with acute or convalescent COVID-19.

The chain links TRBV21-1 to TRBJ1-2; TRBD1 is the table's D call and was not checked against the DNA. TRBV21-1 is annotated as a pseudogene. This CDR3 is built from 12 residues. The CDR3, as DNA: TGTGCCAGCATCTGGACAGGGTATGGCTACACCTTC. Its translation: CASIWTGYGYTF.

DNA for the CDR3: TGTGCCAGCAGCGCCGGACAGGGAGCCGGCGAGCAGTACTTC. As protein: CASSAGQGAGEQYF. The chain employs TRBV7-9 and TRBJ2-7, with 8 bases identical to TRBD1. Losses at the gene ends were 5 bases for V and 6 bases for J; bases not matched to a gene: 9. CDR1 SEHNR and CDR2 FQNEAQ come from the germline V gene (reference sequence). This CDR3 region has 14 residues.

This clone occurred once. The V and J genes are TRBV6-5 and TRBJ1-6; TRBD1 matches 11 bases. The ends lost 2 bases at V and 10 bases at J; junction bases unmatched: 4. The CDR3 has 15 amino acids. From germline, CDR1 is MNHEY and CDR2 SVGAGI. In DNA form, the CDR3 reads TGTGCCAGCAGTTACGCCGGGACAGGGGGATCACCCCTCCACTTT. This codes for CASSYAGTGGSPLHF.

In this sample, this clone turned up many times. The chain carries TRBV28 and TRBJ1-5; no clear D gene. The ends were cut back, 3 bases at V and 4 bases at J, with 16 bases in the middle. The CDR3 consists of 16 residues. Germline loops: CDR1 MDHEN, CDR2 SYDVKM. The CDR3 region has the DNA TGTGCCAGCAGTTTGTACCGGTCGAGAGATAATCAGCCCCAGCATTTT. Its translation is CASSLYRSRDNQPQHF.

The chain employs TRBV6-2 or TRBV6-3 and TRBJ1-4; D is perhaps TRBD1 (5 bases). V lost 2 bases and J 4 bases, leaving 11 bases between the germline ends. This CDR3 is 15 amino acids long. Germline CDR1 reads MNHEY; CDR2 reads SVGEGT. In DNA form, the CDR3 reads TGTGCCAGCAGTTACCAGGGTGCTGATAATGAAAAACTGTTTTTT. It specifies CASSYQGADNEKLFF.

The rearrangement joins TRBV4-3 to TRBJ2-7; weak D call: TRBD2 (5 bases). Trimming removed 0 bases from V and 1 base from J, with 7 bases in between. The CDR3 runs to 14 residues. Germline V gene sequence: CDR1 LGHNA, CDR2 YSLEER. CDR3 coding DNA: TGCGCCAGCAGCCAAGATAAGCGGTCCTACGAGCAGTACTTC. Its protein is CASSQDKRSYEQYF.

J is TRBJ1-5 and V is TRBV7-2; the D gene is possibly TRBD1 (5 bases). Germline V lookup: CDR1 SGHTA, CDR2 FQGNSA. With 3 bases removed from V and 9 bases from J, the gap between germline ends came to 18 bases. There are 15 residues in the CDR3. CDR3 DNA sequence: TGTGCCAGCAGCTTGGCCCAGGGAATGGGTCGGCCCCAGCATTTT. Its protein product is CASSLAQGMGRPQHF.

The chain recombines TRBV7-2 with TRBJ1-5; tentative D call: TRBD1 (5 bases). The CDR3 extends over 14 amino acids. V gave up 4 bases and J gave up 8 bases, with 15 bases separating them. Germline lookup yields CDR1 SGHTA and CDR2 FQGNSA. CDR3 sequence (DNA): TGTGCCAGCAGCTCTTACAGGACCCAAGAGCCCCAGCATTTT. This translates into CASSSYRTQEPQHF. The full variable domain, its missing parts supplied by reference TRBV7-2 and TRBJ1-5, is GAGVSQSPSNKVTEKGKDVELRCDPISGHTALYWYRQSLGQGLEFLIYFQGNSAPDKSGLPSDRFSAERTGGSVSTLTIQRTQQEDSAVYLCASSSYRTQEPQHFGDGTRLSIL.

The genes are TRBV5-1 and TRBJ1-1, with TRBD1 as a possible D gene (6 bases). V lost 0 bases and J lost 5, with 11 bases in between. The CDR3 has 14 residues. Germline V lookup: CDR1 SGHRS, CDR2 YFSETQ. CDR3 amino acids: CASSLGGGQTEAFF. The CDR3 DNA is TGCGCCAGCAGCTTGGGCGGGGGGCAAACTGAAGCTTTCTTT.

V usage is TRBV6-5 and J usage is TRBJ1-3, with D tentatively TRBD1 (5 bases). The CDR3 covers 15 residues. CDR1 and CDR2 from the germline V gene are MNHEY and SVGAGI. V shed 5 bases and J shed 7 bases, with 18 bases lying between them. The CDR3 protein is CASSPPGSRGNTIYF. DNA of the CDR3: TGTGCCAGCAGTCCTCCCGGGAGCCGGGGGAACACCATATATTTT.

The rearrangement links TRBV7-2 to TRBJ1-5, with D perhaps matching TRBD1 (6 bases). The CDR3 is 14 residues long. The V and J ends lost 1 base and 4 bases respectively, with 8 bases between them. Germline values: CDR1 SGHTA, CDR2 FQGNSA. CDR3 residues: CASSLVRGNQPQHF. In DNA, the CDR3 is TGTGCCAGCAGCTTAGTCAGGGGAAATCAGCCCCAGCATTTT.

The chain couples TRBV25-1 to TRBJ2-5, with 9 bases matching TRBD1. After removal of 3 bases from V and 5 bases from J, the junction contained 16 bases not matched to a gene. Per germline, CDR1 MGHDK and CDR2 SYGVNS. The CDR3 loop spans 18 amino acids. CDR3 protein: CASSDVPGQGSNYETQYF. The CDR3 DNA reads as TGTGCCAGCAGTGACGTACCGGGACAGGGTTCTAATTATGAGACCCAGTACTTC.

The chain joins TRBV19 to TRBJ2-7; possibly TRBD2 for D (5 bases). The germline V and J ends were trimmed by 4 bases and 4 bases, with 11 bases remaining between them. This CDR3 is 13 amino acids long. CDR1 LNHDA and CDR2 SQIVND come from the germline V gene (reference sequence). CDR3 sequence: CASSTEGQYEQYF. The CDR3, as DNA: TGTGCCAGTAGTACAGAGGGCCAATACGAGCAGTACTTC.

This chain connects TRBV2 to TRBJ1-1; TRBD1 might be the D (6 bases). The V gene's germline CDR1 is SNHLY and CDR2 FYNNEI. Trimming removed 2 bases from V and 1 base from J, with 11 bases in between. The CDR3 loop spans 15 amino acids. CDR3 DNA sequence: TGTGCCAGCAGTGAACAGGGGTTACGGAACACTGAAGCTTTCTTT. Residues: CASSEQGLRNTEAFF.

The chain uses TRBV4-2 and TRBJ1-2, with a tentative D call TRBD1 (6 bases). The CDR3 spans 14 residues. The ends were cut back, 2 bases at V and 6 bases at J, with 13 bases in the middle. Germline values: CDR1 LGHNA, CDR2 YNFKEQ. The CDR3 sequence: CASSQSQGPHGYTF. CDR3 bases: TGTGCCAGCAGCCAATCCCAGGGGCCGCATGGCTACACCTTC.

For the CDR3, the DNA is TGTGCCAGCATCCCCCGGATGGGTCGCCGGGACAGGGGCTACGAGCAGTACTTC. It encodes CASIPRMGRRDRGYEQYF. V and J are TRBV7-9 and TRBJ2-7; 10 nucleotides line up with TRBD1. V lost 7 bases, J lost 3 bases, and 18 bases stayed unmatched. Germline CDR1 reads SEHNR; CDR2 reads FQNEAQ (reference sequence). The CDR3 runs 18 residues.

In its sample, this clone was seen a few times. V gene TRBV5-6 combines with J gene TRBJ1-1; D perhaps matches TRBD1 (6 bases). The length of the CDR3 is 15 residues. Germline CDR1 and CDR2: SGHDT and YYEEEE. V gave up 0 bases and J gave up 0 bases, with 9 bases separating them. CDR3 nucleotide sequence: TGTGCCAGCAGCTTGGGAGGGGGAATGAACACTGAAGCTTTCTTT. It encodes CASSLGGGMNTEAFF.

CDR3 DNA sequence: TGTGCCAGCAGTTTAAGCTCACGGAGGTCCAAAAACATTCAGTACTTC. Translation: CASSLSSRRSKNIQYF. The chain uses TRBV27 and TRBJ2-4, with a possible D match to TRBD2 (5 bases). Germline CDR1 and CDR2: MNHEY and SMNVEV (reference sequence). Between the trimmed V and J ends, which lost 2 bases and 2 bases, there was a span of 13 bases. This CDR3 spans 16 amino acids.

The rearrangement links TRBV5-1 to TRBJ2-7; 7 positions agree with TRBD1. This CDR3 is built from 16 residues. With 4 bases clipped from V and 2 bases from J, the junction kept 12 bases outside the gene matches. CDR1 is SGHRS and CDR2 is YFSETQ in the germline V gene. CDR3 sequence reads: CASSPQGGQKTYEQYF. Here the CDR3 DNA reads TGCGCCAGCAGCCCGCAAGGGGGACAGAAGACCTACGAGCAGTACTTC.

This clone was counted only a few times. This chain links TRBV9 with TRBJ2-1; 14 nucleotides line up with TRBD2. The CDR3 contains 16 residues. V trimming: 3 bases; J trimming: 9 bases; junction bases outside the gene matches: 8. CDR1 SGDLS and CDR2 YYNGEE come from the germline V gene. The CDR3 DNA reads TGTGCCAGCAGCGAAAGTATGGGACTAGCGGGAGCTGAGCAGTTCTTC. This gives the protein CASSESMGLAGAEQFF.

The V and J genes are TRBV2 and TRBJ1-5, with D unclear. Germline V gene data show CDR1 as SNHLY and CDR2 as FYNNEI. V shed 6 bases and J shed 3 bases, with 9 bases lying between them. This CDR3 has 13 residues. CDR3 nucleotides: TGTGCCAGCAGGGAGGGAAACAATCAGCCCCAGCATTTT. Translating it yields CASREGNNQPQHF.

The CDR3 protein is CASSLDTGLGETQYF. For the CDR3, the DNA is TGTGCCAGCAGCTTAGACACAGGGCTGGGCGAGACCCAGTACTTC. The chain employs TRBV7-7 and TRBJ2-5; perhaps TRBD1 as D (6 bases). V dropped 1 base and J dropped 5 bases, with 14 bases sitting between them. Germline CDR1 SSHAT, CDR2 FNYEAQ (reference sequence). This CDR3 contains 15 residues.

The V call is TRBV24-1, the J call TRBJ2-1; the D gene is possibly TRBD2 (6 bases). Trimming removed 9 bases from V and 5 bases from J, with 22 bases in between. This CDR3 comprises 16 residues. The germline V gene encodes CDR1 KGHDR and CDR2 SFDVKD. In DNA form, the CDR3 reads TGTGCCACCGGAGGGGTTGGGAGCCGCACCAACAATGAGCAGTTCTTC. Translated, it gives CATGGVGSRTNNEQFF.

The chain combines TRBV5-1 with TRBJ1-1; D might be TRBD1 (6 bases). CDR1 is SGHRS, CDR2 YFSETQ, per germline. V lost 0 bases to trimming and J lost 3 bases, with 12 bases between them. The CDR3 spans 15 residues. CDR3 DNA: TGCGCCAGCAGCTTGGAAGACACAGGGTACACTGAAGCTTTCTTT. Residues: CASSLEDTGYTEAFF. Full variable domain (outside the CDR3, taken from reference TRBV5-1 and TRBJ1-1): KAGVTQTPRYLIKTRGQQVTLSCSPISGHRSVSWYQQTPGQGLQFLFEYFSETQRNKGNFPGRFSGRQFSNSRSEMNVSTLELGDSALYLCASSLEDTGYTEAFFGQGTRLTVV.

This clone has more than one count but fewer than ten. The genes are TRBV28 and TRBJ1-4; 10 nucleotides align to TRBD1. CDR3 size: 14 residues. The V gene's germline CDR1 is MDHEN and CDR2 SYDVKM. V shed 8 bases, J shed 7 bases, and the junction held 7 bases outside the gene matches. This CDR3 reads CASAETGGFEKLFF. CDR3 DNA: TGTGCCAGCGCCGAGACAGGGGGCTTTGAAAAACTGTTTTTT.

The rearrangement links TRBV7-8 to TRBJ2-7; D is unclear. The CDR3 consists of 13 residues. V was cut by 4 bases and J by 7 bases, with 14 bases left in between. The germline CDR1 and CDR2 sequences are SGHVS and FQNEAQ. The DNA for the CDR3 is TGTGCCAGCAGCTCAAACCAGGCAGGAGAGCAGTACTTC. This sequence encodes CASSSNQAGEQYF.

The chain joins TRBV7-2 to TRBJ1-3, with D possibly TRBD1 on 5 matching bases. The CDR3 length is 15 residues. With 2 bases removed from V and 1 base from J, the gap between germline ends came to 9 bases. In germline, CDR1 is SGHTA, CDR2 FQGNSA. In DNA form, the CDR3 reads TGTGCCAGCAGCTTAATCGGGGGATCTGGAAACACCATATATTTT. This encodes CASSLIGGSGNTIYF. The full variable domain, in which reference TRBV7-2 and TRBJ1-3 provide the parts outside the CDR3, is GAGVSQSPSNKVTEKGKDVELRCDPISGHTALYWYRQSLGQGLEFLIYFQGNSAPDKSGLPSDRFSAERTGGSVSTLTIQRTQQEDSAVYLCASSLIGGSGNTIYFGEGSWLTVV.

The chain couples TRBV5-4 to TRBJ1-4, with a weak D call TRBD1 (5 bases). The V and J ends lost 6 bases and 4 bases respectively, with 13 bases between them. The germline gives CDR1 SGHNT, CDR2 YYREEE (reference sequence). This CDR3 is 14 amino acids long. The CDR3 DNA is TGTGCCAGCACCATGGGGGGAGTTAATGAAAAACTGTTTTTT. This encodes CASTMGGVNEKLFF.

The chain recombines TRBV1 with TRBJ2-5; the table calls TRBD1, which could not be checked here. TRBV1 is a pseudogene. The CDR3 consists of 10 residues. This CDR3 reads CTQGQETQYF. In nucleotides, the CDR3 is TGCACGCAGGGACAAGAGACCCAGTACTTC.

The V gene is TRBV3-1 (or the pseudogene TRBV3-2), the J gene TRBJ2-7; 8 nucleotides align to TRBD2. From germline, CDR1 is LGHDT and CDR2 YNNKEL (reference sequence). The CDR3 loop spans 14 amino acids. V dropped 4 bases and J dropped 2; count of bases not matched to a gene: 4. CDR3 protein: CASSLSGGPYEQYF. CDR3 nucleotides: TGTGCCAGCAGCCTGTCGGGGGGGCCCTACGAGCAGTACTTC.